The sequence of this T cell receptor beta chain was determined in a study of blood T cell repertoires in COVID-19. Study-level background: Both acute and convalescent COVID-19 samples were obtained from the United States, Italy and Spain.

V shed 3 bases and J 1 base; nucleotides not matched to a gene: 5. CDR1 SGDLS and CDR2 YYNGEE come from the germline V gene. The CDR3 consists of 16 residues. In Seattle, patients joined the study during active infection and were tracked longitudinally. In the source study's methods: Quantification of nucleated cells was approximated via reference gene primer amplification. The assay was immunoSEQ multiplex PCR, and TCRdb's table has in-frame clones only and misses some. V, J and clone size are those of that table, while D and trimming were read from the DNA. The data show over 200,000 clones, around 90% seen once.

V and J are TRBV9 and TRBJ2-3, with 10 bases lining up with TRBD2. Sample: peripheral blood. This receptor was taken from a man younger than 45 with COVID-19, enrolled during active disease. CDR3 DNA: TGTGCCAGCAGCGGACCCGGGACTAGCGGCACAGATACGCAGTATTTT. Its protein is CASSGPGTSGTDTQYF.